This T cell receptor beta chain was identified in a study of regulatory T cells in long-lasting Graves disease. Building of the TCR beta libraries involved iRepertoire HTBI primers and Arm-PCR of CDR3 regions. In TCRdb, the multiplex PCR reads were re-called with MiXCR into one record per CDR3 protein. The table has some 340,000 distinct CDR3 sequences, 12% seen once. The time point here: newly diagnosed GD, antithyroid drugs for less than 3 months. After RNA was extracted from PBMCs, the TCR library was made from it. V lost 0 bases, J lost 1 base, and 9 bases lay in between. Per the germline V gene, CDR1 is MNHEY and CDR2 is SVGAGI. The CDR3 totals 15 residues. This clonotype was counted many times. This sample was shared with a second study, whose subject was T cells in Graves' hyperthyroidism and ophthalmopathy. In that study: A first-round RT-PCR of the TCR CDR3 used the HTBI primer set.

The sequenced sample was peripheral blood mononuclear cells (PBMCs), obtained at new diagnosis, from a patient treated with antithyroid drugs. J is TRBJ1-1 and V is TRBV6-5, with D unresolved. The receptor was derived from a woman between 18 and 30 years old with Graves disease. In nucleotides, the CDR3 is TGTGCCAGCAGTTACTCCCCGGGTGGGAACACTGAAGCTTTCTTT. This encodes CASSYSPGGNTEAFF.